These T cell receptor beta chains were read from a single sample in a study of blood T cell repertoires in COVID-19. Method: immunoSEQ multiplex PCR; TCRdb's copy keeps in-frame clones and lacks some. The sample lists about 160,000 clones; about 85% were seen once. The specimen was peripheral blood. Receptors originate from an older woman with COVID-19, enrolled during active disease. CDR3s include the opening cysteine and the closing phenylalanine or tryptophan. The D gene is left open where the match is weak. Not all rows give a size; the values are once, few, many and, for expanded clones, a class.

d_call clone_size j_call v_call cdr3_aa cdr3_nt
NA NA TRBJ2-6 TRBV24-1 CATSEAAGQQISGANVLTF TGTGCCACCAGTGAAGCAGCTGGACAGCAAATCTCTGGGGCCAACGTCCTGACTTTC
TRBD1 NA TRBJ2-4 TRBV19 CASRKQGKDIQYF TGTGCCAGTAGAAAACAGGGGAAGGACATTCAGTACTTC
NA NA TRBJ1-6 TRBV14 CASSHREITNSPLHF TGTGCCAGCAGCCACCGGGAGATTACTAATTCACCCCTCCACTTT
TRBD1 NA TRBJ1-2 TRBV5-1 CASSSTGQGLGYTF TGCGCCAGCAGCTCAACGGGACAGGGCCTAGGCTACACCTTC
NA NA TRBJ1-3 TRBV2 CASRDSSGTTGNTIYF TGTGCCAGCAGGGACAGCTCCGGGACGACTGGAAACACCATATATTTT
NA NA TRBJ1-5 TRBV6-1 CASSEYRANQPQHF TGTGCCAGCAGTGAGTACAGGGCTAATCAGCCCCAGCATTTT
NA NA TRBJ1-1 TRBV7-3 CASSYSPNTEAFF TGTGCCAGCAGCTACAGCCCGAACACTGAAGCTTTCTTT
NA NA TRBJ2-1 TRBV3-1/TRBV3-2 CASSQFKVGTEQFF TGTGCCAGCAGCCAATTCAAAGTGGGCACTGAGCAGTTCTTC
TRBD2 NA TRBJ2-1 TRBV6-4 CASSHVSTSRREQFF TGTGCCAGCAGTCACGTCTCGACTAGCCGGCGTGAGCAGTTCTTC
TRBD2 once TRBJ2-1 TRBV9 CASSVASGAPNEQFF TGTGCCAGCAGCGTAGCCAGCGGGGCGCCCAATGAGCAGTTCTTC
TRBD1 NA TRBJ2-5 TRBV12-5 CASGRGQGQETQYF TGTGCTAGTGGTCGTGGACAGGGCCAAGAGACCCAGTACTTC
TRBD1 NA TRBJ1-3 TRBV5-1 CASSSWDRSSGNTIYF TGCGCCAGCAGCTCTTGGGACAGGAGCTCTGGAAACACCATATATTTT
NA once TRBJ2-5 TRBV19 CASSSSISETQYF TGTGCCAGTAGTTCGTCGATAAGCGAGACCCAGTACTTC
NA NA TRBJ1-2 TRBV20-1 CSARVDYGYTF TGCAGTGCCAGGGTGGACTATGGCTACACCTTC
TRBD1 NA TRBJ1-6 TRBV19 CASSITGAKSPLHF TGTGCCAGTAGTATCACAGGGGCGAAATCACCCCTCCACTTT
TRBD1 few TRBJ1-2 TRBV27 CATRTGGAPFYGYTF TGTGCCACCCGGACAGGGGGCGCTCCGTTCTATGGCTACACCTTC
TRBD2 NA TRBJ2-5 TRBV13 CASSLRGLAGVGETQYF TGTGCCAGCAGCTTGAGGGGACTAGCGGGAGTAGGGGAGACCCAGTACTTC
NA NA TRBJ1-6 TRBV25-1 CASSDQQNHYNSPLHF TGTGCCAGCAGTGACCAACAAAATCACTATAATTCACCCCTCCACTTT